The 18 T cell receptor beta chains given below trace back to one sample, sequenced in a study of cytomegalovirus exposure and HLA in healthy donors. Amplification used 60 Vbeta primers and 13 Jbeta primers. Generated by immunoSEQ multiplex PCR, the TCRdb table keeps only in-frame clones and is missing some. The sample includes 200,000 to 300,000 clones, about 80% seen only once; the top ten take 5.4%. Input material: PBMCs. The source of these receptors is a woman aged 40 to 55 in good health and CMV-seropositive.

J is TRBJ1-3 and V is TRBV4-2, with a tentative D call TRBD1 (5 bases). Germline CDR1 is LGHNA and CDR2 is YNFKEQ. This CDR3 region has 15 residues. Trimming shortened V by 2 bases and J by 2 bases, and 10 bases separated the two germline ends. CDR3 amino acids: CASSQRRVAGNTIYF. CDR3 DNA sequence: TGTGCCAGCAGCCAACGCAGGGTAGCTGGAAACACCATATATTTT.

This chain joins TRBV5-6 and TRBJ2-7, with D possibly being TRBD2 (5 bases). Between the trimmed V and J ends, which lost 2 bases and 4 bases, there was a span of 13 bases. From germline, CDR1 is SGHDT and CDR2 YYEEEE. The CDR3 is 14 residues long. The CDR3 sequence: CASSLGYSEYEQYF. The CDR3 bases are TGTGCCAGCAGCTTAGGGTATAGCGAGTACGAGCAGTACTTC.

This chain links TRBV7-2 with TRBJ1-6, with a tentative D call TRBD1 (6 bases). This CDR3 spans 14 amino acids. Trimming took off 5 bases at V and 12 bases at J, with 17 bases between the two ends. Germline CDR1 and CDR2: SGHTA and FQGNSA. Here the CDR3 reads CASSIGTPTRPLHF. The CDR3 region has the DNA TGTGCCAGCAGCATCGGGACACCCACAAGACCCCTCCACTTT.

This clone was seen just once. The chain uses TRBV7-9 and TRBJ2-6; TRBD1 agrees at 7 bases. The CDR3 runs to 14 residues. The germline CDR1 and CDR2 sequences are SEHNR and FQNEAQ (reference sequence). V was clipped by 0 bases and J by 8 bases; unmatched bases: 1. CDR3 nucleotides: TGTGCCAGCAGCTTAGCAGGGGGCTCCAACGTCCTGACTTTC. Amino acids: CASSLAGGSNVLTF.

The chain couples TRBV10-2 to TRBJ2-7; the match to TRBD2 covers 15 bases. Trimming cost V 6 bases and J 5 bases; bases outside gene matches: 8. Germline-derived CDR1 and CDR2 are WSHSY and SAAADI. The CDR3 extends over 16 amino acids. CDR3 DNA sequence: TGCGCCAGCAGGAGGACTAGCGGGAGGGACAATGACGAGCAGTACTTC. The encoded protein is CASRRTSGRDNDEQYF.

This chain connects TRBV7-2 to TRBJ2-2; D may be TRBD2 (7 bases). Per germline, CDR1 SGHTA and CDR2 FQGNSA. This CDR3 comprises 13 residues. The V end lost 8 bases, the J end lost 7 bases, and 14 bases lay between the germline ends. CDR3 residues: CASLRGEGGELFF. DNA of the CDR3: TGTGCCAGCCTAAGGGGGGAGGGCGGGGAGCTGTTTTTT.

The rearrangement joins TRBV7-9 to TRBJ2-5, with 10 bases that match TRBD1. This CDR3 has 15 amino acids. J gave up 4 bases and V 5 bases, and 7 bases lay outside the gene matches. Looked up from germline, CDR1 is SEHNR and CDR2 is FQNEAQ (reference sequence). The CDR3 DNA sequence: TGTGCCAGCAGCCCCACCGGGACAGGGGTAGAGACCCAGTACTTC. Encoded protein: CASSPTGTGVETQYF.

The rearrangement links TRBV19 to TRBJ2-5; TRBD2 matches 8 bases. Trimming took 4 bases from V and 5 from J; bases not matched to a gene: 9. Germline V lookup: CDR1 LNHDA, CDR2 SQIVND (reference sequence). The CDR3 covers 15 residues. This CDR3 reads CASSTAGGLGETQYF. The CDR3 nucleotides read TGTGCCAGTAGTACGGCGGGAGGATTGGGTGAGACCCAGTACTTC.

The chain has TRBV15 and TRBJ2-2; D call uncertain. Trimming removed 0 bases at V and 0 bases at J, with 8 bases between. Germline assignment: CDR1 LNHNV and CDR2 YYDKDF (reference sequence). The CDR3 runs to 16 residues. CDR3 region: CATSRDVQTNTGELFF. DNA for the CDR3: TGTGCCACCAGCAGAGATGTTCAGACGAACACCGGGGAGCTGTTTTTT. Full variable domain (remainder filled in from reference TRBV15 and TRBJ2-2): DAMVIQNPRYQVTQFGKPVTLSCSQTLNHNVMYWYQQKSSQAPKLLFHYYDKDFNNEADTPDNFQSRRPNTSFCFLDIRSPGLGDTAMYLCATSRDVQTNTGELFFGEGSRLTVL.

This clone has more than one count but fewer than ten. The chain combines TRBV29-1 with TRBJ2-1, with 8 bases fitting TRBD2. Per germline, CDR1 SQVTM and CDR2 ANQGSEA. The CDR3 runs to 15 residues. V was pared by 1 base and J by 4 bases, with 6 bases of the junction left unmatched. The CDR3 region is CSVEARLAHYNEQFF. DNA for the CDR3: TGCAGCGTTGAAGCGCGACTAGCGCATTACAATGAGCAGTTCTTC.

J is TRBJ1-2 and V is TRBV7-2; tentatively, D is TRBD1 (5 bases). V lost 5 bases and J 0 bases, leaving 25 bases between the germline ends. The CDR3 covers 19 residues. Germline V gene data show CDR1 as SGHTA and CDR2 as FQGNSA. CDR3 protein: CASSRDFTRTSRANYGYTF. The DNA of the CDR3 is TGTGCCAGCAGCCGGGACTTTACCCGTACTTCGAGAGCTAACTATGGCTACACCTTC.

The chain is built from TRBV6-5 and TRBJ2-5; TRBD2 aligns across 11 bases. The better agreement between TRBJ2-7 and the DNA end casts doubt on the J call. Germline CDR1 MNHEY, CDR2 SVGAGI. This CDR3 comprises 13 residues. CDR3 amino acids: CASRTSGAYEQYF. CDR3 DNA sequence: TGTGCCAGCAGGACTAGCGGGGCCTACGAGCAGTACTTC.

Here the CDR3 DNA reads TGTGCCAGCAGCTCTAGTAGCGTGTGGACCTACGAGCAGTACTTC. It yields the protein CASSSSSVWTYEQYF. V is TRBV6-1 and J is TRBJ2-7, with D perhaps matching TRBD2 (5 bases). Trimming stripped 6 bases from V and 2 bases from J, with 17 bases between. The germline V gene has CDR1 MNHNS and CDR2 SASEGT. The CDR3 sequence is 15 residues long.

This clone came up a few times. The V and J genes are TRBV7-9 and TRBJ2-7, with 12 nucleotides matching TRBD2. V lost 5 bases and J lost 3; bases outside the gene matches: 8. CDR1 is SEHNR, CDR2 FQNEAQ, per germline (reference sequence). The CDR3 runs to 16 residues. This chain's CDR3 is CASSAPKTSGSYEQYF. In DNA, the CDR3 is TGTGCCAGCAGCGCACCAAAGACTAGCGGGAGCTACGAGCAGTACTTC.

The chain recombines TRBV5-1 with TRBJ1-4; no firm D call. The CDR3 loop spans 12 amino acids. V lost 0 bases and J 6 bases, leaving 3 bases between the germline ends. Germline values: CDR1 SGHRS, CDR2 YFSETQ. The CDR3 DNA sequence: TGCGCCAGCAGCTTGGGAGATGAAAAACTGTTTTTT. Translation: CASSLGDEKLFF.

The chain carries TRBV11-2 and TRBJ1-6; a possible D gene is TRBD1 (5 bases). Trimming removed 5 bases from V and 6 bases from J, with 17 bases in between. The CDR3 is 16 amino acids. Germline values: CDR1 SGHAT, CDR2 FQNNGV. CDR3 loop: CASSITSGTFNSPLHF. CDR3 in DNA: TGTGCCAGCAGCATAACCTCTGGGACTTTTAATTCACCCCTCCACTTT.

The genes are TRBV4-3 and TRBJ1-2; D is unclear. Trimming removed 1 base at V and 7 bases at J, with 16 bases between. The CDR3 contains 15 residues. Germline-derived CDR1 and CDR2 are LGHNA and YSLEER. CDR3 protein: CASSQAMVGGRGYTF. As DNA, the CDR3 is TGCGCCAGCAGCCAAGCCATGGTCGGCGGTCGTGGCTACACCTTC.

The CDR3 sequence: CAISERAGGGADTQYF. In nucleotides, the CDR3 is TGTGCCATCAGTGAGCGAGCGGGAGGGGGAGCAGATACGCAGTATTTT. The V gene is TRBV10-3, the J gene TRBJ2-3; 10 bases match TRBD2. Germline V gives CDR1 ENHRY, CDR2 SYGVKD. Trimming removed 2 bases from V and 4 bases from J; junction bases left unmatched: 6. This CDR3 contains 16 residues.